This T cell receptor (beta chain) was retrieved from a study of CD8+ T cells in alopecia areata. Regarding the study as a whole: Among the 100 top clones, expanded CD8+ clones, like scalp clonality, were significantly decreased by tofacitinib. Across lesional scalp, and particularly alopecia totalis/universalis, clonality surpassed that of normal scalp.

As to this clone: Its antigen remains unidentified.

cDNA reverse transcribed from extracted RNA served as the sequencing template. Produced via immunoSEQ multiplex PCR; TCRdb's table is partial and in-frame only. Found here are around 140,000 clones, less than 70% of them singletons; the top ten hold about a sixth. CDR1 is LGHNA and CDR2 is YSLEER in the germline V gene. V lost 1 base and J lost 4, with 11 bases in between. The CDR3 contains 14 residues. As to treatment: oral pan-JAK inhibitor, 5-10 mg twice daily. Samples from alopecia areata patients were lesional scalp punch biopsies and peripheral blood. This specimen consisted of CD8+ T cells sorted from blood, obtained at week 4, from a patient treated with tofacitinib. This TCR came from a human donor with alopecia areata. The V call is TRBV4-3, the J call TRBJ2-7; D perhaps matches TRBD1 (6 bases). The CDR3, as DNA: TGCGCCAGCAGCCAAGGGGCCACAGGGTACGAGCAGTACTTC. Its translation is CASSQGATGYEQYF.